One sample yielded the 3 T cell receptor beta chains listed below, sequenced in a study of cytomegalovirus exposure and HLA in healthy donors. Profiling relied on immunoSEQ multiplex PCR, and the TCRdb table lists in-frame clones only, not all of them. The sample has 200,000 to 250,000 clones; about nine tenths are singletons. What was sequenced was PBMCs. The receptors come from a woman younger than 35 in good health and CMV-seronegative.

This chain uses TRBV30 with TRBJ1-1; 7 bases map to TRBD1. Germline V gives CDR1 GTSNPN, CDR2 SVGIG (reference sequence). J lost 6 bases, V lost 7 bases, and 8 bases had no gene match. CDR3 size: 12 residues. CDR3 DNA: TGTGCCTCGTTAACAGGGGATCCTGAAGCTTTCTTT. Protein: CASLTGDPEAFF.

V gene TRBV27 combines with J gene TRBJ2-7; TRBD1 is a possible D gene (6 bases). Germline CDR1 is MNHEY and CDR2 is SMNVEV (reference sequence). Deletions cut 6 bases from V and 3 bases from J, with 9 bases between. This CDR3 has 12 residues. The CDR3: CASRTRGYEQYF. The CDR3 DNA sequence: TGTGCCAGCAGGACCAGGGGCTACGAGCAGTACTTC.

The rearrangement uses TRBV5-6 and TRBJ1-1; possible D gene TRBD1, 5 bases. V gave up 4 bases and J gave up 1 base, with 14 bases separating them. The CDR3 contains 15 residues. CDR1 and CDR2 from the germline V gene are SGHDT and YYEEEE. CDR3 region: CASSPGTAANTEAFF. In DNA form, the CDR3 reads TGTGCCAGCAGCCCGGGGACTGCAGCGAACACTGAAGCTTTCTTT.